This is a list of T cell receptor beta chains from one sample in a study of T cell responses to AZD1222 COVID-19 vaccine. Produced via immunoSEQ multiplex PCR; TCRdb's table is partial and in-frame only. The data contain under 150,000 clones, roughly 90% of them singletons. Sample: peripheral blood, taken on day 0 of AZD1222 vaccination. Every receptor here comes from an adult in good health. Both conserved end residues are part of each CDR3. The order of the fields is clone size, D gene, V gene, J gene, CDR3 DNA, CDR3 protein. The D gene is left open where the match is weak. Clone size is stated in some rows and not others, as once, few, many or a class when expanded.

clone size: NA; D gene: NA; V gene: TRBV25-1; J gene: TRBJ2-1; CDR3 DNA: TGTGCCAGCAGTGAAGAAAAGGGGCGGAGGAATGAGCAGTTCTTC; CDR3 protein: CASSEEKGRRNEQFF
clone size: NA; D gene: TRBD2; V gene: TRBV29-1; J gene: TRBJ2-2; CDR3 DNA: TGCAGCGTTGAAGACTGGACTAGCGGGAGTGGCACCGGGGAGCTGTTTTTT; CDR3 protein: CSVEDWTSGSGTGELFF
clone size: once; D gene: NA; V gene: TRBV5-8; J gene: TRBJ1-2; CDR3 DNA: TGTGCCAGCAGCTGGGGGGCCTCTGGCTACACCTTC; CDR3 protein: CASSWGASGYTF
clone size: NA; D gene: NA; V gene: TRBV21-1; J gene: TRBJ2-6; CDR3 DNA: TGTGCCAGCAGCAAAGCCGACAGATCTGGGGCCAACGTCCTGACTTTC; CDR3 protein: CASSKADRSGANVLTF
clone size: NA; D gene: TRBD2; V gene: TRBV29-1; J gene: TRBJ2-1; CDR3 DNA: TGCAGCGTTGAAGGGACTAGCGGGAACGAAAATGAGCAGTTCTTC; CDR3 protein: CSVEGTSGNENEQFF
clone size: NA; D gene: TRBD2; V gene: TRBV7-2; J gene: TRBJ2-1; CDR3 DNA: TGTGCCAGCAGCTTTGGACTAGCGGTATACAATGAGCAGTTCTTC; CDR3 protein: CASSFGLAVYNEQFF
clone size: NA; D gene: TRBD1; V gene: TRBV5-8; J gene: TRBJ1-3; CDR3 DNA: TGTGCCAGCAGCTCGGACAGGTTACGAGGAAACACCATATATTTT; CDR3 protein: CASSSDRLRGNTIYF
clone size: NA; D gene: NA; V gene: TRBV28; J gene: TRBJ1-4; CDR3 DNA: TGTGCCAGCAGCCCTCGCTCAGGGCCGAATGAAAAACTGTTTTTT; CDR3 protein: CASSPRSGPNEKLFF
clone size: NA; D gene: TRBD1; V gene: TRBV5-1; J gene: TRBJ1-2; CDR3 DNA: TGCGCCAGCAGCCCCCGACAGGGGGACTATGGCTACACCTTC; CDR3 protein: CASSPRQGDYGYTF
clone size: NA; D gene: NA; V gene: TRBV2; J gene: TRBJ1-4; CDR3 DNA: TGTGCCAGCAGTGATGACACTGAAAAACTGTTTTTT; CDR3 protein: CASSDDTEKLFF
clone size: NA; D gene: NA; V gene: TRBV19; J gene: TRBJ2-2; CDR3 DNA: TGTGCCAGTAGTATAATGGGAGTCGGGGAGCTGTTTTTT; CDR3 protein: CASSIMGVGELFF
clone size: NA; D gene: NA; V gene: TRBV27; J gene: TRBJ2-7; CDR3 DNA: TGTGCCAGCAGTAACGGAGGGGCTGAAAAGTCGGACGAGCAGTACTTC; CDR3 protein: CASSNGGAEKSDEQYF
clone size: NA; D gene: NA; V gene: TRBV3-1/TRBV3-2; J gene: TRBJ2-3; CDR3 DNA: TGTGCCAGCAGCCAAGGAACCAGCACAGATACGCAGTATTTT; CDR3 protein: CASSQGTSTDTQYF
clone size: NA; D gene: NA; V gene: TRBV11-3; J gene: TRBJ2-6; CDR3 DNA: TGTGCCAGCAGCTCCTCGTGGGGGGCCGGGGCCAACGTCCTGACTTTC; CDR3 protein: CASSSSWGAGANVLTF
clone size: NA; D gene: TRBD1; V gene: TRBV6-5; J gene: TRBJ2-5; CDR3 DNA: TGTGCCAGCAGCAGACAGGGGAGTCAAGAGACCCAGTACTTC; CDR3 protein: CASSRQGSQETQYF
clone size: NA; D gene: TRBD2; V gene: TRBV10-3; J gene: TRBJ2-7; CDR3 DNA: TGTGCCATCAGTCTAGCGGGAGGGACCTACGAGCAGTACTTC; CDR3 protein: CAISLAGGTYEQYF
clone size: NA; D gene: TRBD2; V gene: TRBV7-2; J gene: TRBJ2-5; CDR3 DNA: TGTGCCAGCAGCTCCCGACTTTCTAGCGGGGGCCTACAAGAGACCCAGTACTTC; CDR3 protein: CASSSRLSSGGLQETQYF
clone size: NA; D gene: NA; V gene: TRBV3-1/TRBV3-2; J gene: TRBJ1-1; CDR3 DNA: TGTGCCAGCAGCCTGCAAGGGTTAGCGGGGGCTACTGAAGCTTTCTTT; CDR3 protein: CASSLQGLAGATEAFF
clone size: NA; D gene: NA; V gene: TRBV29-1; J gene: TRBJ2-5; CDR3 DNA: TGCAGCGTTGCGGGACGGTTACAAGAGACCCAGTACTTC; CDR3 protein: CSVAGRLQETQYF
clone size: NA; D gene: TRBD2; V gene: TRBV27; J gene: TRBJ2-1; CDR3 DNA: TGTGCCAGCAGTCCGGGACTAGCGGGAGCGCAGTTCTTC; CDR3 protein: CASSPGLAGAQFF
clone size: NA; D gene: NA; V gene: TRBV19; J gene: TRBJ1-1; CDR3 DNA: TGTGCCAGTAGTATGGCAGGGGAGGCGGCTGAAGCTTTCTTT; CDR3 protein: CASSMAGEAAEAFF
clone size: NA; D gene: NA; V gene: TRBV14; J gene: TRBJ2-7; CDR3 DNA: TGTGCCAGCAGCCACAGAATGGTTCTGGACGAGCAGTACTTC; CDR3 protein: CASSHRMVLDEQYF
clone size: NA; D gene: TRBD1; V gene: TRBV3-1/TRBV3-2; J gene: TRBJ1-4; CDR3 DNA: TGTGCCAGCAGCCAACGAGGGGGCACTAATGAAAAACTGTTTTTT; CDR3 protein: CASSQRGGTNEKLFF
clone size: NA; D gene: NA; V gene: TRBV28; J gene: TRBJ1-1; CDR3 DNA: TGTGCCAACCAGAACACTGAAGCTTTCTTT; CDR3 protein: CANQNTEAFF
clone size: once; D gene: NA; V gene: TRBV11-2; J gene: TRBJ2-3; CDR3 DNA: TGTGCCAGCAGCTCAGTGATAGAAACAGATACGCAGTATTTT; CDR3 protein: CASSSVIETDTQYF
clone size: NA; D gene: TRBD1; V gene: TRBV29-1; J gene: TRBJ1-1; CDR3 DNA: TGCAGCGTTGACCATGAGACAGGGATTACTGAAGCTTTCTTT; CDR3 protein: CSVDHETGITEAFF
clone size: once; D gene: TRBD1; V gene: TRBV9; J gene: TRBJ1-1; CDR3 DNA: TGTGCCAGCAGCATAACTACAGGGGCTGGCACTGAAGCTTTCTTT; CDR3 protein: CASSITTGAGTEAFF
clone size: NA; D gene: NA; V gene: TRBV28; J gene: TRBJ2-1; CDR3 DNA: TGTGCCAGCAGCGACCTCACTGTTCAAAGGGCGGGACAGTTCTTC; CDR3 protein: CASSDLTVQRAGQFF
clone size: NA; D gene: NA; V gene: TRBV9; J gene: TRBJ1-4; CDR3 DNA: TGTGCCAGCAGCGTACGTTGGGGGCGCGGGACTAATGAAAAACTGTTTTTT; CDR3 protein: CASSVRWGRGTNEKLFF
clone size: NA; D gene: TRBD2; V gene: TRBV7-9; J gene: TRBJ2-5; CDR3 DNA: TGTGCCAGCAGCTTAGCGGGGACTAGCGGGAGTTCAGGGGAGACCCAGTACTTC; CDR3 protein: CASSLAGTSGSSGETQYF
clone size: NA; D gene: NA; V gene: TRBV24-1; J gene: TRBJ1-1; CDR3 DNA: TGTGCCACCAGTGATTTGGGGGGGGTTGAAGCTTTCTTT; CDR3 protein: CATSDLGGVEAFF
clone size: NA; D gene: NA; V gene: TRBV5-4; J gene: TRBJ2-3; CDR3 DNA: TGTGCCAGCAGCCCCCGAGGGGATGGCACAGATACGCAGTATTTT; CDR3 protein: CASSPRGDGTDTQYF
clone size: NA; D gene: TRBD1; V gene: TRBV25-1; J gene: TRBJ1-6; CDR3 DNA: TGTGCCAGCAGTGTTCGGACAGGGAATTCTTCACCCCTCCACTTT; CDR3 protein: CASSVRTGNSSPLHF
clone size: NA; D gene: NA; V gene: TRBV29-1; J gene: TRBJ2-5; CDR3 DNA: TGCAGCGTTGCAACTGGGGGTTCGGAGACCCAGTACTTC; CDR3 protein: CSVATGGSETQYF
clone size: NA; D gene: NA; V gene: TRBV6-5; J gene: TRBJ1-5; CDR3 DNA: TGTGCCAGCCAGAGGGGGGCCTATAGCAATCAGCCCCAGCATTTT; CDR3 protein: CASQRGAYSNQPQHF
clone size: NA; D gene: NA; V gene: TRBV15; J gene: TRBJ2-5; CDR3 DNA: TGTGCCACCAGCAGAGAGGGCCTGTTCGAGACCCAGTACTTC; CDR3 protein: CATSREGLFETQYF
clone size: NA; D gene: NA; V gene: TRBV5-1; J gene: TRBJ1-1; CDR3 DNA: TGCGCCAGCAGCTTCGCACAGGGTGGGATGAACACTGAAGCTTTCTTT; CDR3 protein: CASSFAQGGMNTEAFF
clone size: NA; D gene: NA; V gene: TRBV15; J gene: TRBJ1-2; CDR3 DNA: TGTGCCACCAGCAGAGATAATATGATATTGGGGCCTACTTATGGCTACACCTTC; CDR3 protein: CATSRDNMILGPTYGYTF
clone size: NA; D gene: TRBD2; V gene: TRBV3-1/TRBV3-2; J gene: TRBJ2-1; CDR3 DNA: TGTGCCAGCAGCCAAGTTGTGGGGGGGGGCTACAATGAGCAGTTCTTC; CDR3 protein: CASSQVVGGGYNEQFF
clone size: NA; D gene: NA; V gene: TRBV4-1; J gene: TRBJ2-3; CDR3 DNA: TGCGCCAGCAGCCAACCGCTAGATACGCAGTATTTT; CDR3 protein: CASSQPLDTQYF
clone size: NA; D gene: TRBD2; V gene: TRBV7-9; J gene: TRBJ2-1; CDR3 DNA: TGTGCCAGCAGCTTAGCTAGCGGGGGTCACCCTCCAAAGTACAATGAGCAGTTCTTC; CDR3 protein: CASSLASGGHPPKYNEQFF
clone size: NA; D gene: NA; V gene: TRBV5-4; J gene: TRBJ1-6; CDR3 DNA: TGTGCCAGCAGCTCGCCCCAGGGAGGCGTCTCACCCCTCCACTTT; CDR3 protein: CASSSPQGGVSPLHF